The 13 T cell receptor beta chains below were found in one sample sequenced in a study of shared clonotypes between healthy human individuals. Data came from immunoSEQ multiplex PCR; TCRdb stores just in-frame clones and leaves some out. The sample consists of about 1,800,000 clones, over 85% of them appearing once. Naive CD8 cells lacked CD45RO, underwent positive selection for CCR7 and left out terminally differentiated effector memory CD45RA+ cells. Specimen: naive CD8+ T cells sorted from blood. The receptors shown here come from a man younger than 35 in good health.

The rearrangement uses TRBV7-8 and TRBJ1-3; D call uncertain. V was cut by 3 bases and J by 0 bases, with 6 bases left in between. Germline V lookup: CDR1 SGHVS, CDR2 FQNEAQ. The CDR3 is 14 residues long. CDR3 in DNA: TGTGCCAGCAGCTTTTCAAACTCTGGAAACACCATATATTTT. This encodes CASSFSNSGNTIYF.

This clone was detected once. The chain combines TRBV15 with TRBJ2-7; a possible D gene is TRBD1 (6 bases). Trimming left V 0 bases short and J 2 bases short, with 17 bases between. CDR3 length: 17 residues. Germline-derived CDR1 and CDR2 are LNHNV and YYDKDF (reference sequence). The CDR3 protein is CATSRDYISTGAYEQYF. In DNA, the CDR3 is TGTGCCACCAGCAGAGATTACATATCGACAGGAGCCTACGAGCAGTACTTC.

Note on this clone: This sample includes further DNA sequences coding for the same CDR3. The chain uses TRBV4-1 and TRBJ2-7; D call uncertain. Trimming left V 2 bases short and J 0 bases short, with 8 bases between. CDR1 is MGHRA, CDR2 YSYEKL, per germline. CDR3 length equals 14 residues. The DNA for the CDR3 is TGCGCCAGCAGCCAACTGGGCGGCTCCTACGAGCAGTACTTC. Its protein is CASSQLGGSYEQYF.

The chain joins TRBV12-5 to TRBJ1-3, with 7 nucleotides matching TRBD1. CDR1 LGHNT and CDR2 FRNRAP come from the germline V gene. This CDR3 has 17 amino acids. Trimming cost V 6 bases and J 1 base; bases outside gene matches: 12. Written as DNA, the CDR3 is TGTGCTAGTGGCACTACAAGGGGGCAAGTATCTGGAAACACCATATATTTT. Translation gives CASGTTRGQVSGNTIYF.

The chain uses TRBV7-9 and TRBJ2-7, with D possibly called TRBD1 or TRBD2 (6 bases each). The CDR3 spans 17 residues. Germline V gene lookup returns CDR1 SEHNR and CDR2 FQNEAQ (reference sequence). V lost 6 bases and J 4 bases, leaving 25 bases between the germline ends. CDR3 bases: TGTGCCAGCAGTGACGATTGGGGGGCCCGATATTCGTACGAGCAGTACTTC. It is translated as CASSDDWGARYSYEQYF.

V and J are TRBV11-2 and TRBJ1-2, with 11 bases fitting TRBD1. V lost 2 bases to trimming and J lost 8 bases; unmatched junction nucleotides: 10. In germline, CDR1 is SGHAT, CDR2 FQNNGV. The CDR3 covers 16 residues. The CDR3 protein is CASSLPPGQGVWGYTF. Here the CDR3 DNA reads TGTGCCAGCAGCTTACCTCCGGGACAGGGGGTCTGGGGCTACACCTTC.

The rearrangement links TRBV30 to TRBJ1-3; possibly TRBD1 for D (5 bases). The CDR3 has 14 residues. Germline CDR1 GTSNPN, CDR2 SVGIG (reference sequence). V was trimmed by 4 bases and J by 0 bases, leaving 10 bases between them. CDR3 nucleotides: TGTGCCTGGACCCAGGGTATCTCTGGAAACACCATATATTTT. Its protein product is CAWTQGISGNTIYF.

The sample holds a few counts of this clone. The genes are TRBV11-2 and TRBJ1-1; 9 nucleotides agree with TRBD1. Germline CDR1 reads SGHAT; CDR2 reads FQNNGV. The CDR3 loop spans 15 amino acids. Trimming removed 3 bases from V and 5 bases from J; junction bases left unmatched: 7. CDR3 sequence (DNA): TGTGCCAGCAGCTTCCTCACAGGGGGCTCTACTGAAGCTTTCTTT. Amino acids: CASSFLTGGSTEAFF.

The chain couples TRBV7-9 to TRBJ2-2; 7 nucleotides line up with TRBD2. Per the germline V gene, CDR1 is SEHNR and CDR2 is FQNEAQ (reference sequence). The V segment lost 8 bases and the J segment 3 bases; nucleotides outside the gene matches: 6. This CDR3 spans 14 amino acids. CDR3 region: CASEAGFDTGELFF. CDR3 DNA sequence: TGTGCCAGCGAAGCGGGATTCGACACCGGGGAGCTGTTTTTT.

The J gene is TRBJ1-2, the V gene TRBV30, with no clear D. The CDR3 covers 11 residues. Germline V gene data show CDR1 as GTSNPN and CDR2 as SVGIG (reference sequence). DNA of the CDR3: TGTGGGCTTGAGGGTGACTATGGCTACACCTTC. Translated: CGLEGDYGYTF.

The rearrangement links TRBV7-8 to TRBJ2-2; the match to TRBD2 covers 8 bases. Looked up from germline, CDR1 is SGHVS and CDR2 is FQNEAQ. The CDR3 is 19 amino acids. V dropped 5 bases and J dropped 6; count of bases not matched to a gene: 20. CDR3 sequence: CASSGDRVEAGLDSGELFF. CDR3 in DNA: TGTGCCAGCAGCGGAGATAGGGTGGAGGCGGGACTAGACTCCGGGGAGCTGTTTTTT.

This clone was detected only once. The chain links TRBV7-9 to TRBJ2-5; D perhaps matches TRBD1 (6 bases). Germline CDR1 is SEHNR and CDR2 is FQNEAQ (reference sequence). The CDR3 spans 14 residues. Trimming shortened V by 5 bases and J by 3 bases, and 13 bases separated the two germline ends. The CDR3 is CASSPWQGKETQYF. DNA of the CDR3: TGTGCCAGCAGCCCTTGGCAGGGGAAAGAGACCCAGTACTTC.

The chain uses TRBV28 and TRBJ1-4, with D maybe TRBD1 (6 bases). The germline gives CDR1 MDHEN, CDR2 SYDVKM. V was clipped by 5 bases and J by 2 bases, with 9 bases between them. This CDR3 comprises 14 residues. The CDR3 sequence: CASSTGFTNEKLFF. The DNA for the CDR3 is TGTGCCAGCAGTACAGGGTTTACTAATGAAAAACTGTTTTTT.